The TCR beta chain described here comes from a study of OX40 agonist ivuxolimab in advanced cancers. Study results and caveats: With doses of 0.1-3.0 mg/kg, partial responders showed among the lowest clonal expansion.

A remark on this clone: Its antigen is as yet unknown.

The method was immunoSEQ multiplex PCR; TCRdb's version includes in-frame clones alone and lacks a portion of them. The sample yields over 60,000 clones, around 94% seen once. Source: CD4+ or CD8+ T cells sorted from blood, taken in a trial of the OX40 agonist ivuxolimab. The source is an adult with an advanced solid tumor such as melanoma, head and neck, liver or kidney cancer.

CDR3 bases: TGCAGCGTTGAGTATGGATTGGCGGGTGAGCAGTTCTTC. This encodes CSVEYGLAGEQFF. The chain joins TRBV29-1 to TRBJ2-1; D might be TRBD2 (5 bases). CDR3 length equals 13 residues. With 3 bases removed from V and 9 bases from J, the gap between germline ends came to 15 bases. CDR1 and CDR2 (germline): SQVTM, ANQGSEA.